The rows below give T cell receptor beta chains drawn from one sample of a study of PD-L1 blockade in urothelial cancer. Method: immunoSEQ multiplex PCR; TCRdb's copy keeps in-frame clones and lacks some. The table lists just under 30,000 clones, around 87% of them singletons. The specimen was PBMCs, collected around atezolizumab (anti-PD-L1) treatment. These receptors came from a man aged 50 to 60 with urothelial cancer. Each CDR3 is given with its conserved first and last residue. The order of the fields is V gene, clone size, D gene, J gene, CDR3 protein, CDR3 DNA. D genes are given only for firm matches. Size tells how often a clone was seen (once, few, many) or the class of an expanded clone, and some rows leave it out.

TRBV6-5	-	-	TRBJ1-3	CASSPDRSSGNTIYF	TGTGCCAGCAGTCCCGACAGGAGCTCTGGAAACACCATATATTTT
TRBV9	-	TRBD2	TRBJ2-1	CASSQKGRAGASYNEQFF	TGTGCCAGCAGCCAGAAGGGACGTGCGGGAGCAAGCTACAATGAGCAGTTCTTC
TRBV7-6	-	TRBD2	TRBJ2-3	CASSSPGLAGGRTDTQYF	TGTGCCAGCAGCTCCCCGGGACTAGCGGGGGGGCGAACAGATACGCAGTATTTT
TRBV27	-	-	TRBJ2-7	CASRGWGVSSYEQYF	TGTGCCAGCAGGGGATGGGGGGTGAGCTCCTACGAGCAGTACTTC
TRBV5-1	-	TRBD1	TRBJ2-7	CASKKGTGVFEQYF	TGCGCCAGCAAAAAAGGGACAGGGGTTTTCGAGCAGTACTTC
TRBV10-3	-	TRBD2	TRBJ2-1	CAIRGLAGIDEQFF	TGTGCCATCAGGGGACTAGCGGGAATCGATGAGCAGTTCTTC
TRBV11-2	-	TRBD2	TRBJ2-3	CASCGGPKDTQYF	TGTGCCAGCTGCGGGGGTCCTAAAGATACGCAGTATTTT
TRBV5-1	-	TRBD1	TRBJ2-2	CASSLRDRGLTGELFF	TGCGCCAGCAGCTTGCGGGACAGGGGGCTCACCGGGGAGCTGTTTTTT
TRBV7-3	-	TRBD1	TRBJ1-3	CASSCRDNKGARGNTIYF	TGTGCCAGCAGCTGCCGGGACAATAAGGGGGCCCGTGGAAACACCATATATTTT
TRBV5-1	-	-	TRBJ1-6	CASSLYRTSSPLHF	TGCGCCAGCAGCTTGTACAGAACCTCTTCACCCCTCCACTTT
TRBV7-9	few	TRBD1	TRBJ2-2	CASSIQGIGELFF	TGTGCCAGCAGCATACAGGGGATCGGGGAGCTGTTTTTT
TRBV11-3	-	TRBD1	TRBJ1-3	CASSPGQGPGNTIYF	TGTGCCAGCAGCCCCGGACAGGGGCCTGGAAACACCATATATTTT
TRBV7-9	-	TRBD1	TRBJ1-6	CASSLGTGVNSPLHF	TGTGCCAGCAGCCTCGGGACAGGGGTAAACTCACCCCTCCACTTT
TRBV29-1	once	-	TRBJ1-3	CSVVGGSGNTIYF	TGCAGCGTTGTAGGAGGCTCTGGAAACACCATATATTTT
TRBV18	-	TRBD1	TRBJ1-6	CASSPLPGQDNSPLHF	TGTGCCAGCTCACCGCTCCCGGGACAGGATAATTCACCCCTCCACTTT
TRBV19	-	-	TRBJ1-1	CASSTTRGQRGTEAFF	TGTGCCAGTAGTACTACTCGAGGACAGAGGGGGACTGAAGCTTTCTTT
TRBV5-6	once	-	TRBJ2-4	CASSSGTMQNIQYF	TGTGCCAGCAGCTCCGGGACAATGCAAAACATTCAGTACTTC
TRBV30	once	-	TRBJ2-2	CAWSGSPVRTGELFF	TGTGCCTGGAGTGGAAGCCCCGTGAGGACCGGGGAGCTGTTTTTT
TRBV4-3	-	-	TRBJ2-1	CASSQDRARFNEQFF	TGCGCCAGCAGCCAAGATAGAGCCCGATTTAATGAGCAGTTCTTC